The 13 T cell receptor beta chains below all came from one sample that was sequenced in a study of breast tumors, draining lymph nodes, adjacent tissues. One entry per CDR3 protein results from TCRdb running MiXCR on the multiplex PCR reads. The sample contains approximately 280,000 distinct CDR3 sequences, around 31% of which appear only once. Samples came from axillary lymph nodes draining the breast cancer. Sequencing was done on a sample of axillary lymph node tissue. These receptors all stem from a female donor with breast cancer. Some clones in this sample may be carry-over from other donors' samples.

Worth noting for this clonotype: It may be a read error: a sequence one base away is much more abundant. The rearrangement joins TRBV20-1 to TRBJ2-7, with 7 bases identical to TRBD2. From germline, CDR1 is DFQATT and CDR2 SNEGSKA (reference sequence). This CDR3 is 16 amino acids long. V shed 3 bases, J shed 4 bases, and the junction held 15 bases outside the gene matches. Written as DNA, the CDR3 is TGCAGTGCTAGTCACCCCGGGAGGTCGGCGCTTTACGAGCAGTACTTC. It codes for CSASHPGRSALYEQYF.

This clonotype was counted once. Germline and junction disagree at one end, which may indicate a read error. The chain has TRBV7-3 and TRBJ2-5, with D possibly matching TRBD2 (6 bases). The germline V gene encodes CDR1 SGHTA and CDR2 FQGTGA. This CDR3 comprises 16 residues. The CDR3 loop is CASSHLGGATQETQCF. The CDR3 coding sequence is TGTGCCAGCAGCCACTTGGGAGGCGCCACCCAAGAGACCCAGTGCTTC.

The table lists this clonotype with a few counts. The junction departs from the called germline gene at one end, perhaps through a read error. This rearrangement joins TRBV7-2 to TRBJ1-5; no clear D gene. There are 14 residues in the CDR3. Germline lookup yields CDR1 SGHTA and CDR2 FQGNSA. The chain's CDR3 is CASSLSTPPRPQHF. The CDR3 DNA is TGTGCTAGCAGCTTATCGACTCCCCCTCGGCCCCAGCATTTT.

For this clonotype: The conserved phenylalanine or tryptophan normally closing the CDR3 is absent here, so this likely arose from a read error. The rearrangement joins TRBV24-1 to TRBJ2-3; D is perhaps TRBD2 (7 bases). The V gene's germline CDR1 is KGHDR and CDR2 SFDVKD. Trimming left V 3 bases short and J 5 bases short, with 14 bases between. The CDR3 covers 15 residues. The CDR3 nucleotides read TGTGCCACCAGTGATCAGGACGGGGGGCTAGATACGCAGTATCTT. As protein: CATSDQDGGLDTQYL.

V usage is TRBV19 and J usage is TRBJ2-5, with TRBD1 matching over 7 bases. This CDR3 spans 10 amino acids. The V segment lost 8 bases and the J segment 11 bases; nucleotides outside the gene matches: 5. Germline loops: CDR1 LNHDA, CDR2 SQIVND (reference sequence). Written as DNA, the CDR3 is TGTGCCAGTGGAGACAGGGAGCAGTACTTC. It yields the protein CASGDREQYF.

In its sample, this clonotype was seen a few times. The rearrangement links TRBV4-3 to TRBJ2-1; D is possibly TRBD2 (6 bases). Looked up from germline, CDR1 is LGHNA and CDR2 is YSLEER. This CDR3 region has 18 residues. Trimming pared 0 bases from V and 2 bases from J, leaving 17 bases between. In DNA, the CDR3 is TGCGCCAGCAGCCAAGAGTCGGGAGTGGGGTACGCCTACAATGAGCAGTTCTTC. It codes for CASSQESGVGYAYNEQFF.

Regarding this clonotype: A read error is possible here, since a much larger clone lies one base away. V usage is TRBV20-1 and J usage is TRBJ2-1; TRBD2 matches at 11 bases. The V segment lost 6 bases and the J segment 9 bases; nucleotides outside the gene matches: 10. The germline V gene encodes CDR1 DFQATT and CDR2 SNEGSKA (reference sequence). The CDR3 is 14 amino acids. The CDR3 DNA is TGCAGTGCGATTAGCGGGAGGGGCCAGACTGAGCAGTTCTTC. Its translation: CSAISGRGQTEQFF.

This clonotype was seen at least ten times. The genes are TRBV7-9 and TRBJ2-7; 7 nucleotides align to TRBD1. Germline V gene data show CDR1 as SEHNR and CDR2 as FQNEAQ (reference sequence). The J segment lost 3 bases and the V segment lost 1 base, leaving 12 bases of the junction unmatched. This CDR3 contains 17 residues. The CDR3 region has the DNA TGTGCCAGCAGCTTAGGGGGCGTATCGGGACAGATCTACGAGCAGTACTTC. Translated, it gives CASSLGGVSGQIYEQYF.

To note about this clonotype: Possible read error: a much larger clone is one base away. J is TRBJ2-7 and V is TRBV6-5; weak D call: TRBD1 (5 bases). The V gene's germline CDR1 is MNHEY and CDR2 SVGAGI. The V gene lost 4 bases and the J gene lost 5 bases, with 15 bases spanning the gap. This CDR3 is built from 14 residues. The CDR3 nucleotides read TGTGCCAGCAGTTCCTCGTACAGGTCCGACGAGCAGTACTTC. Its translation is CASSSSYRSDEQYF.

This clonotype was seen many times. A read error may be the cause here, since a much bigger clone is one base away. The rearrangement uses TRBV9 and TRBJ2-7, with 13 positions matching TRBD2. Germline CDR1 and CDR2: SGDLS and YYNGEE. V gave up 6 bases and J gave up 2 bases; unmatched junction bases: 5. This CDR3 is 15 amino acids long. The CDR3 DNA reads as TGTGCCAGCAACGAGGGACTAGCGGGGACCTACGAGCAGTACTTC. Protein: CASNEGLAGTYEQYF.

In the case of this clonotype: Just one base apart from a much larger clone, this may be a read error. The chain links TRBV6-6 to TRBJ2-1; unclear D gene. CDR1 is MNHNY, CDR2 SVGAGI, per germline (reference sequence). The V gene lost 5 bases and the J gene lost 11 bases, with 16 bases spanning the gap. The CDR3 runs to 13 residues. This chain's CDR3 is CASSHESAAKQFF. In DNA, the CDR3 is TGTGCCAGCAGTCATGAGTCGGCAGCGAAGCAGTTCTTC.

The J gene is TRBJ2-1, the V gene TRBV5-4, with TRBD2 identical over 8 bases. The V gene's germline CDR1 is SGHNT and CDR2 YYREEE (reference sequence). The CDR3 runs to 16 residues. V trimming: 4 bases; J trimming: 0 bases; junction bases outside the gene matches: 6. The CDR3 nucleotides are TGTGCCAGCAGCCACCGGGCGGGAGGCTCCTACAATGAGCAGTTCTTC. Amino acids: CASSHRAGGSYNEQFF.

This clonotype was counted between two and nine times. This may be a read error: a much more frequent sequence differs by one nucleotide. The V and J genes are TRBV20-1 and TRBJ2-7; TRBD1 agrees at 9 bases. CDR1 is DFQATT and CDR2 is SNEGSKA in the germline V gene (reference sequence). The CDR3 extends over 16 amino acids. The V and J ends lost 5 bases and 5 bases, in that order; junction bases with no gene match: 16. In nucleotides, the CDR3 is TGCAGTGCTTCTCCGATAAGGACAGGGGCGTCCGACGAGCAGTACTTC. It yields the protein CSASPIRTGASDEQYF.